Each of the 5 T cell receptor beta chains below was sequenced from the same sample in a study of radiation and T cells in renal cell carcinoma (dated by TCRdb to 2018 to 2020). The protocol used for the library was the immunoSEQ multiplex PCR assay. In its TCRdb copy, this immuneACCESS table keeps in-frame sequences only and misses some clones. Where compared with another copy, unresolved V genes explain less than half of these, and the others have no known cause. Counted in this sample were more than 150,000 clones; approximately 90% of them appeared once. The ten largest clones add up to around 13% of the sample. In the paper's terms, the time point label means: blood 2 weeks post-SBRT. Per the publication, the treatment or condition label means: 15 Gy SBRT to primary tumor, nephrectomy 4 weeks later. This sample comprised blood, obtained from a patient whose treatment included radiotherapy and nephrectomy. These receptors all stem from a woman between 50 and 59 years old with renal cell carcinoma.

This chain links TRBV7-3 with TRBJ2-1, with a possible D match to TRBD1 (6 bases). The CDR3 covers 16 residues. CDR1 and CDR2 from the germline V gene are SGHTA and FQGTGA. Trimming left V 2 bases short and J 7 bases short, with 18 bases between. For the CDR3, the DNA is TGTGCCAGCAGCTTATTAGGTATTGGGGGCTCAAATGAGCAGTTCTTC. It yields the protein CASSLLGIGGSNEQFF.

This sequence joins TRBV11-3 and TRBJ2-5; 12 nucleotides line up with TRBD2. The CDR3 is 16 amino acids. The J segment lost 2 bases and the V segment lost 4 bases, leaving 5 bases of the junction unmatched. Germline V gene lookup returns CDR1 SGHNT and CDR2 YENEEA. The CDR3 is CASSYGTSGRQETQYF. The CDR3 DNA is TGTGCCAGCAGCTATGGGACTAGCGGGCGACAAGAGACCCAGTACTTC.

This clone showed up just a few times. V and J are TRBV6-1 and TRBJ1-5; D call uncertain. Trimming shortened V by 6 bases and J by 0 bases, and 12 bases separated the two germline ends. The germline V gene encodes CDR1 MNHNS and CDR2 SASEGT. The CDR3 is made up of 15 amino acids. CDR3 protein: CASRATADSNQPQHF. In nucleotides, the CDR3 is TGTGCCAGCAGGGCTACAGCAGATAGCAATCAGCCCCAGCATTTT.

This clone was recorded only once. J is TRBJ1-1 and V is TRBV28; D is undetermined. V lost 6 bases, J lost 0 bases, and 17 bases lay in between. This CDR3 comprises 16 residues. Germline V gene sequence: CDR1 MDHEN, CDR2 SYDVKM. The CDR3 bases are TGTGCCAGCAGCTTCGGTCTGGAAAGCCTGAACACTGAAGCTTTCTTT. Translation: CASSFGLESLNTEAFF.

V is TRBV7-5 and J is TRBJ2-7; the table's D call of TRBD1 was not tested on the DNA. TRBV7-5 is given as a pseudogene. The length of the CDR3 is 14 residues. The CDR3 DNA sequence: TGTGCCAGAAGCTGGGACACAGCCTCCTACGAGCAGTACTTC. Its translation is CARSWDTASYEQYF.